Given below is one T cell receptor (beta chain) in context. Its antigen is as yet unknown. The sample originates from a study of cytomegalovirus exposure and HLA in healthy donors. Whole-study findings and limits: In vitro checks showed that a few CMV-associated chains really do target CMV antigens.

At the time of sampling, donors were nominally healthy, though unrecorded immune exposures were likely. Trimming shortened V by 5 bases and J by 2 bases, and 21 bases separated the two germline ends. Germline values: CDR1 MNHEY, CDR2 SMNVEV (reference sequence). This CDR3 comprises 17 residues. PCR primers comprised 60 Vbeta and 13 Jbeta primers. Produced via immunoSEQ multiplex PCR; TCRdb's table is partial and in-frame only. The sample carries roughly 150,000 clones, 80% to 85% recorded once. This TCR was recovered from a girl aged 2-9 years in good health and CMV-seropositive. What was sequenced was PBMCs. The chain employs TRBV27 and TRBJ2-5; D unresolved. In DNA form, the CDR3 reads TGTGCCAGCAGTGTTTGCCCGGGTCTGGAGAGTCAAGAGACCCAGTACTTC. Amino acid sequence: CASSVCPGLESQETQYF.